These 7 T cell receptor beta chains were sequenced from one sample in a study of T cell clonotyping in hematopoietic cell transplantation. Time point in this sample: recipient sample about 28 days before transplant, after cytoreduction. Generated by immunoSEQ multiplex PCR, the TCRdb table keeps only in-frame clones and is missing some. The sample gives 49,000 or so clones, around 80% of which show up once; around 5.3% is in the top ten. The material sequenced was peripheral blood mononuclear cells, taken before stem cell transplant. The receptors here all came from a man in his fifties or sixties with myelodysplastic syndrome. Some clones in this sample may be carry-over from other donors' samples.

The V call is TRBV28, the J call TRBJ2-1; D is undetermined. This CDR3 is built from 12 residues. Germline V gives CDR1 MDHEN, CDR2 SYDVKM. Trimming took off 6 bases at V and 8 bases at J, with 11 bases between the two ends. In DNA form, the CDR3 reads TGTGCCAGCAGGGACGGGCGGTATGAGCAGTTCTTC. Its translation is CASRDGRYEQFF.

This clone has a single count. The rearrangement uses TRBV9 and TRBJ1-3; D call uncertain. With 3 bases removed from V and 0 bases from J, the gap between germline ends came to 13 bases. This CDR3 has 16 residues. Germline V lookup: CDR1 SGDLS, CDR2 YYNGEE. This CDR3 reads CASSDTSRISGNTIYF. Written as DNA, the CDR3 is TGTGCCAGCAGCGATACCTCGCGGATCTCTGGAAACACCATATATTTT. Full variable domain (missing parts from reference TRBV9 and TRBJ1-3): DSGVTQTPKHLITATGQRVTLRCSPRSGDLSVYWYQQSLDQGLQFLIQYYNGEERAKGNILERFSAQQFPDLHSELNLSSLELGDSALYFCASSDTSRISGNTIYFGEGSWLTVV.

This clone has just a few counts. V usage is TRBV7-9 and J usage is TRBJ2-5; possibly TRBD2 for D (5 bases). The CDR3 consists of 13 residues. The ends were cut back, 4 bases at V and 5 bases at J, with 11 bases in the middle. Germline V gives CDR1 SEHNR, CDR2 FQNEAQ (reference sequence). CDR3 protein: CASSSRGPETQYF. The CDR3 coding sequence is TGTGCCAGCAGCTCCCGGGGTCCGGAGACCCAGTACTTC.

Written as DNA, the CDR3 is TGTGCCAGCAGTTACTCGGCGGGGACGGGTCTGGTGGAGCAGTACTTC. Protein product: CASSYSAGTGLVEQYF. The chain recombines TRBV6-6 with TRBJ2-7; possible D gene TRBD2, 6 bases. The V gene lost 0 bases and the J gene lost 7 bases, with 19 bases spanning the gap. The length of the CDR3 is 16 residues. Germline V gene lookup returns CDR1 MNHNY and CDR2 SVGAGI (reference sequence).

CDR3 coding DNA: TGTGCCAGCAGCTCCCGAGTGGGGGTCGAAGCTTTCTTT. It encodes CASSSRVGVEAFF. The chain employs TRBV7-2 and TRBJ1-1; perhaps TRBD1 as D (5 bases). Germline V gene data show CDR1 as SGHTA and CDR2 as FQGNSA. The CDR3 covers 13 residues. Trimming cost V 4 bases and J 8 bases, with 14 bases left between them.

This clone was detected only once. This sequence joins TRBV6-5 and TRBJ1-4; D gene unclear. Germline V gives CDR1 MNHEY, CDR2 SVGAGI. The germline V and J ends were trimmed by 2 bases and 7 bases, with 14 bases remaining between them. The CDR3 spans 15 residues. This CDR3 reads CASSYKGLQSEKLFF. CDR3 coding DNA: TGTGCCAGCAGTTACAAGGGTCTTCAAAGTGAAAAACTGTTTTTT.

This clone has more than one count but fewer than ten. The V and J genes are TRBV4-1 and TRBJ1-6, with unresolved D. The CDR3 has 16 residues. The germline CDR1 and CDR2 sequences are MGHRA and YSYEKL. Trimming removed 0 bases at V and 0 bases at J, with 6 bases between. The CDR3, as DNA: TGCGCCAGCAGCCAAGAGGGGAGCTCCTATAATTCACCCCTCCACTTT. Protein product: CASSQEGSSYNSPLHF.